Shown below are 8 T cell receptor beta chains from a single sample sequenced in a study of T cells after posttransplantation cyclophosphamide. Sequencing used immunoSEQ multiplex PCR; TCRdb keeps in-frame clones, though not all of them. Altogether about 22,000 clones are present, approximately 87% being singletons, with the ten largest covering about 12%. Cyclophosphamide on days +3 and +4 followed busulfan-fludarabine conditioning and a marrow graft. The specimen was PBMCs, collected after allogeneic stem cell transplant with posttransplant cyclophosphamide. The source is a female patient aged 30 to 40 who received an allogeneic stem cell transplant from an unrelated donor, was CMV-positive, and had no GVHD. Some of the T cells may derive from the graft donor.

The chain links TRBV2 to TRBJ1-6; a weak D match, TRBD1 (5 bases). CDR1 and CDR2 (germline): SNHLY, FYNNEI. CDR3 size: 15 residues. Trimming pared 6 bases from V and 8 bases from J, leaving 17 bases between. Here the CDR3 DNA reads TGTGCCAGCAGCCTCCAGGGTGGTGGGGATTCACCCCTCCACTTT. Encoded protein: CASSLQGGGDSPLHF.

The chain joins TRBV15 to TRBJ2-7; TRBD1 matches 7 bases. Trimming removed 0 bases from V and 4 bases from J; junction bases left unmatched: 15. From germline, CDR1 is LNHNV and CDR2 YYDKDF (reference sequence). The CDR3 runs 18 residues. The CDR3 protein is CATSRESPVADRLYEQYF. CDR3 DNA: TGTGCCACCAGCAGAGAGTCCCCCGTTGCGGACAGGTTATACGAGCAGTACTTC.

The rearrangement links TRBV30 to TRBJ2-1; TRBD2 aligns across 8 bases. CDR3 length equals 13 residues. Germline V gene lookup returns CDR1 GTSNPN and CDR2 SVGIG (reference sequence). Germline trimming cut 2 bases from V and 8 bases from J; bases unmatched to any gene: 5. This chain's CDR3 is CAWSHGGADEQFF. In DNA, the CDR3 is TGTGCCTGGAGTCACGGGGGGGCCGATGAGCAGTTCTTC.

The CDR3 sequence: CASRTTGSGNTGELFF. The CDR3 nucleotides read TGTGCCAGCAGGACGACAGGGTCCGGGAACACCGGGGAGCTGTTTTTT. This rearrangement joins TRBV7-3 to TRBJ2-2, with 7 nucleotides matching TRBD1. This CDR3 comprises 16 residues. V lost 6 bases and J lost 1; bases outside the gene matches: 8. The germline CDR1 and CDR2 sequences are SGHTA and FQGTGA.

This sequence joins TRBV11-2 and TRBJ2-7, with a tentative D call TRBD1 (5 bases). The germline CDR1 and CDR2 sequences are SGHAT and FQNNGV. Trimming left V 1 base short and J 4 bases short, with 11 bases between. The CDR3 consists of 14 residues. In nucleotides, the CDR3 is TGTGCCAGCAGCTTAGCTGCAGGGCGATACGAGCAGTACTTC. It yields the protein CASSLAAGRYEQYF.

The chain employs TRBV18 and TRBJ2-7; weak D call: TRBD1 (5 bases). Trimming removed 6 bases from V and 0 bases from J, with 9 bases in between. CDR1 and CDR2 (germline): KGHSH, LQKENI. There are 13 residues in the CDR3. The CDR3 loop is CASSSTDSYEQYF. Written as DNA, the CDR3 is TGTGCCAGCTCTTCGACAGACTCCTACGAGCAGTACTTC. Drawing the rest from reference TRBV18 and TRBJ2-7, the complete variable domain is NAGVMQNPRHLVRRRGQEARLRCSPMKGHSHVYWYRQLPEEGLKFMVYLQKENIIDESGMPKERFSAEFPKEGPSILRIQQVVRGDSAAYFCASSSTDSYEQYFGPGTRLTVT.

This clone came up once. The chain carries TRBV5-1 and TRBJ1-5; D remains unclear. Germline CDR1 SGHRS, CDR2 YFSETQ. The CDR3 runs 13 residues. V lost 4 bases and J 5 bases, leaving 10 bases between the germline ends. This CDR3 is CASSPYTDQPQHF. CDR3 coding DNA: TGCGCCAGCAGCCCGTATACAGATCAGCCCCAGCATTTT.

The J gene is TRBJ2-7, the V gene TRBV7-9, with TRBD2 identical over 7 bases. V trimming: 5 bases; J trimming: 4 bases; junction bases outside the gene matches: 8. Germline-derived CDR1 and CDR2 are SEHNR and FQNEAQ (reference sequence). CDR3 length: 14 amino acids. The CDR3 bases are TGTGCCAGCAGCGGGGGGGTGAGGATTTACGAGCAGTACTTC. Translating it yields CASSGGVRIYEQYF.